Below are 32 T cell receptor beta chains sequenced from a single sample in a study of technical replicates of blood from a few donors (dated by TCRdb to 2016 to 2017). The protocol used for the library was the immunoSEQ multiplex PCR assay. This immuneACCESS table, as held by TCRdb, lists in-frame sequences with V and J called but not all clones. Of the missing ones, under half trace to an unresolved V gene in checked studies; the others have no known cause. The sample table shows fewer than 100,000 clones, and 75% to 95% are seen once. Of the sample, approximately 0.3% falls within the top ten clones. Input material: T cells isolated from PBMCs. The receptors come from a human donor in good health.

This chain links TRBV5-4 with TRBJ2-1, with TRBD2 matching 13 bases. Unmatched junction bases numbered 13, after V lost 1 base and J lost 9 bases. This CDR3 region has 18 residues. Germline CDR1 SGHNT, CDR2 YYREEE (reference sequence). The CDR3 nucleotides are TGTGCCAGCAGCTTGTCGGGACTAGCGGGGCCTAACCCTCTTGAGCAGTTCTTC. Amino acids: CASSLSGLAGPNPLEQFF.

The CDR3 protein is CASAGGTGTYQPQHF. DNA for the CDR3: TGTGCCAGCGCGGGCGGGACGGGAACGTACCAGCCCCAGCATTTT. V is TRBV28 and J is TRBJ1-5, with TRBD1 as a possible D gene (5 bases). V was pared by 8 bases and J by 7 bases, with 21 bases between. The CDR3 runs to 15 residues. Germline-derived CDR1 and CDR2 are MDHEN and SYDVKM.

V gene TRBV29-1 combines with J gene TRBJ2-3; D remains unclear. The V gene lost 5 bases and the J gene lost 4 bases, with 13 bases spanning the gap. Germline V CDR1 and CDR2: SQVTM, ANQGSEA. The CDR3 consists of 13 residues. CDR3 amino acids: CSVISPPADTQYF. As DNA, the CDR3 is TGCAGCGTTATATCCCCGCCAGCAGATACGCAGTATTTT.

The chain carries TRBV7-3 and TRBJ2-7, with 8 positions matching TRBD1. The germline V gene encodes CDR1 SGHTA and CDR2 FQGTGA. CDR3 size: 13 residues. V lost 5 bases and J lost 4; bases outside the gene matches: 4. CDR3 nucleotides: TGTGCCAGCAGCGCCGGGACAGGTTACGAGCAGTACTTC. Translating it yields CASSAGTGYEQYF.

The chain links TRBV6-5 to TRBJ1-1, with 7 bases lining up with TRBD1. The junction had 4 bases not matched to a gene; V was cut back by 2 bases and J by 4 bases. Germline CDR1 MNHEY, CDR2 SVGAGI. There are 14 residues in the CDR3. The CDR3 DNA is TGTGCCAGCAGTTACCTGACAGGGACCACTGAAGCTTTCTTT. This gives the protein CASSYLTGTTEAFF.

The chain is built from TRBV19 and TRBJ1-2; maybe TRBD1 (5 bases). V lost 0 bases and J lost 6, with 14 bases in between. This CDR3 is 15 amino acids long. In germline, CDR1 is LNHDA, CDR2 SQIVND (reference sequence). CDR3 sequence reads: CASSIDHKAGNGYTF. CDR3 bases: TGTGCCAGTAGTATAGACCATAAAGCAGGGAATGGCTACACCTTC.

The rearrangement joins TRBV10-1 to TRBJ1-6; tentative D call: TRBD1 (6 bases). CDR3 length: 12 amino acids. Between the trimmed V and J ends, which lost 8 bases and 7 bases, there was a span of 9 bases. The V gene's germline CDR1 is WNHNN and CDR2 SYGVQD (reference sequence). Written as DNA, the CDR3 is TGCGCCAGCGCTGGACAGAATTCACCCCTCCACTTT. Protein: CASAGQNSPLHF.

In its sample, this clone was seen a few times. The V call is TRBV4-1, the J call TRBJ1-5; D not certain. V lost 0 bases to trimming and J lost 3 bases, with 9 bases between them. CDR1 and CDR2 from the germline V gene are MGHRA and YSYEKL. The CDR3 runs to 15 residues. The CDR3 reads CASSQERGINQPQHF. The DNA of the CDR3 is TGCGCCAGCAGCCAAGAACGCGGGATCAATCAGCCCCAGCATTTT.

The chain carries TRBV2 and TRBJ2-7, with a possible D match to TRBD2 (6 bases). This CDR3 is built from 12 residues. CDR1 and CDR2 (germline): SNHLY, FYNNEI. The ends were cut back, 11 bases at V and 2 bases at J, with 13 bases in the middle. The CDR3 reads CAGRTGAYEQYF. The DNA for the CDR3 is TGTGCCGGGAGGACGGGAGCCTACGAGCAGTACTTC.

V is TRBV6-1 and J is TRBJ2-1; 10 bases align to TRBD2. The V gene's germline CDR1 is MNHNS and CDR2 SASEGT. CDR3 size: 16 residues. The V gene end was trimmed by 4 bases and the J gene end by 4 bases; junction bases not matched to a gene: 7. This CDR3 reads CASSAWTSGDYNEQFF. The DNA of the CDR3 is TGTGCCAGCAGTGCCTGGACTAGCGGCGATTACAATGAGCAGTTCTTC.

The CDR3 protein is CASSRTGSPYGYTF. In DNA, the CDR3 is TGTGCCAGCAGTCGTACCGGGTCACCCTATGGCTACACCTTC. V usage is TRBV6-5 and J usage is TRBJ1-2; no firm D call. V lost 5 bases and J 4 bases, leaving 14 bases between the germline ends. CDR1 and CDR2 (germline): MNHEY, SVGAGI. The CDR3 spans 14 residues.

The gene calls are TRBV11-2 and TRBJ2-2; D is uncertain. V dropped 6 bases and J dropped 1 base, with 12 bases sitting between them. Germline CDR1 is SGHAT and CDR2 is FQNNGV. The CDR3 sequence is 15 residues long. The CDR3, as DNA: TGTGCCAGCAGACCATCTCCCAGGAACACCGGGGAGCTGTTTTTT. Its protein product is CASRPSPRNTGELFF.

J is TRBJ2-3 and V is TRBV10-3; D gene ambiguous. The CDR3 extends over 12 amino acids. Germline CDR1 reads ENHRY; CDR2 reads SYGVKD. V was cut by 3 bases and J by 3 bases, with 4 bases left in between. CDR3 nucleotide sequence: TGTGCCATCAGTGACCTTACAGATACGCAGTATTTT. Translation: CAISDLTDTQYF.

This CDR3 reads CASSSPTSGFTDTQYF. The CDR3 coding sequence is TGTGCCAGCAGTTCCCCGACTAGCGGATTCACAGATACGCAGTATTTT. The V call is TRBV28, the J call TRBJ2-3; the match to TRBD2 covers 9 bases. CDR3 length equals 16 residues. CDR1 and CDR2 from the germline V gene are MDHEN and SYDVKM. V was pared by 4 bases and J by 2 bases, with 7 bases of the junction left unmatched.

The chain uses TRBV5-4 and TRBJ1-1, with D tentatively TRBD1 (6 bases). The CDR3 runs to 14 residues. Germline assignment: CDR1 SGHNT and CDR2 YYREEE (reference sequence). V lost 0 bases to trimming and J lost 4 bases, with 10 bases between them. This CDR3 reads CASSLAGARTEAFF. The CDR3 nucleotides are TGTGCCAGCAGCTTGGCAGGGGCGCGCACTGAAGCTTTCTTT.

The chain combines TRBV7-6 with TRBJ2-6; D might be TRBD2 (6 bases). V dropped 4 bases and J dropped 1 base, with 14 bases sitting between them. Germline loops: CDR1 SGHVS, CDR2 FNYEAQ. The CDR3 is made up of 17 amino acids. The CDR3 DNA follows: TGTGCCAGCAGCTCACACTCGGGGGAGTCTGGGGCCAACGTCCTGACTTTC. Translating it yields CASSSHSGESGANVLTF.

The chain recombines TRBV30 with TRBJ2-1; D may be TRBD2 (6 bases). Looked up from germline, CDR1 is GTSNPN and CDR2 is SVGIG (reference sequence). With 4 bases removed from V and 6 bases from J, the gap between germline ends came to 10 bases. CDR3 length equals 12 residues. The CDR3, as DNA: TGTGCCTGGAAGGGAGGCGGCAATGAGCAGTTCTTC. Its translation: CAWKGGGNEQFF.

V gene TRBV5-4 combines with J gene TRBJ2-7; no firm D call. The CDR3 runs to 12 residues. V lost 4 bases to trimming and J lost 3 bases, with 8 bases between them. Germline V gene sequence: CDR1 SGHNT, CDR2 YYREEE (reference sequence). The CDR3 coding sequence is TGTGCCAGCAGCAAGACAAGCTACGAGCAGTACTTC. Its protein product is CASSKTSYEQYF.

The genes are TRBV7-8 and TRBJ2-2, with 8 bases matching TRBD1. Germline V gene sequence: CDR1 SGHVS, CDR2 FQNEAQ. V was pared by 3 bases and J by 0 bases, with 6 bases of the junction left unmatched. This CDR3 contains 17 residues. The CDR3 is CASSFPGQETNTGELFF. CDR3 nucleotides: TGTGCCAGCAGCTTCCCGGGACAGGAAACGAACACCGGGGAGCTGTTTTTT. Drawing the rest from reference TRBV7-8 and TRBJ2-2, the complete variable domain is GAGVSQSPRYKVAKRGQDVALRCDPISGHVSLFWYQQALGQGPEFLTYFQNEAQLDKSGLPSDRFFAERPEGSVSTLKIQRTQQEDSAVYLCASSFPGQETNTGELFFGEGSRLTVL.

The chain joins TRBV19 to TRBJ1-2; 7 nucleotides align to TRBD1. V lost 5 bases, J lost 4 bases, and 10 bases stayed unmatched. The CDR3 has 15 amino acids. Per the germline V gene, CDR1 is LNHDA and CDR2 is SQIVND (reference sequence). This CDR3 is CASSHRQGGGYGYTF. DNA for the CDR3: TGTGCCAGTAGTCACAGACAGGGAGGAGGCTATGGCTACACCTTC.

This chain joins TRBV7-9 and TRBJ2-7; unclear D gene. V gave up 5 bases and J gave up 4 bases, with 12 bases separating them. The CDR3 covers 13 residues. The germline V gene encodes CDR1 SEHNR and CDR2 FQNEAQ (reference sequence). The CDR3 region has the DNA TGTGCCAGCAGCCCAAAGACGGAGTACGAGCAGTACTTC. It codes for CASSPKTEYEQYF.

The chain uses TRBV6-1 and TRBJ2-7; possibly TRBD1 for D (6 bases). CDR3 length: 16 amino acids. The germline CDR1 and CDR2 sequences are MNHNS and SASEGT. The V gene lost 2 bases and the J gene lost 6 bases, with 20 bases spanning the gap. The CDR3: CASSESGRGVSVEQYF. The DNA of the CDR3 is TGTGCCAGCAGTGAATCGGGCAGGGGAGTTTCTGTCGAGCAGTACTTC.

The J gene is TRBJ2-1, the V gene TRBV5-1, with D possibly TRBD1 on 7 matching bases. This CDR3 is 15 amino acids long. With 4 bases removed from V and 1 base from J, the gap between germline ends came to 12 bases. In germline, CDR1 is SGHRS, CDR2 YFSETQ. CDR3 DNA: TGCGCCAGCAGCCGGTCAGGGGGGTCCTACAATGAGCAGTTCTTC. This codes for CASSRSGGSYNEQFF. Full variable domain (outside the CDR3, taken from reference TRBV5-1 and TRBJ2-1): KAGVTQTPRYLIKTRGQQVTLSCSPISGHRSVSWYQQTPGQGLQFLFEYFSETQRNKGNFPGRFSGRQFSNSRSEMNVSTLELGDSALYLCASSRSGGSYNEQFFGPGTRLTVL.

The chain is built from TRBV6-5 and TRBJ2-1; D unresolved. Germline values: CDR1 MNHEY, CDR2 SVGAGI. The ends were cut back, 2 bases at V and 7 bases at J, with 18 bases in the middle. The CDR3 length is 16 residues. CDR3 nucleotides: TGTGCCAGCAGTTACCCCGGGTCGGAAACTCAGAATGAGCAGTTCTTC. Its protein is CASSYPGSETQNEQFF.

The chain joins TRBV5-1 to TRBJ1-2, with D maybe TRBD1 (6 bases). V lost 1 base and J 6 bases, leaving 16 bases between the germline ends. Germline V CDR1 and CDR2: SGHRS, YFSETQ. The CDR3 consists of 15 residues. The CDR3 bases are TGCGCCAGCAGCTTGTTCGGCTCCGGGGACAATGGCTACACCTTC. Amino acid sequence: CASSLFGSGDNGYTF.

The chain links TRBV7-2 to TRBJ1-1; D not certain. The germline V gene encodes CDR1 SGHTA and CDR2 FQGNSA. This CDR3 is 14 amino acids long. V lost 0 bases and J lost 2, with 7 bases in between. CDR3 nucleotide sequence: TGTGCCAGCAGCTTAGCGGCCAGTAACACTGAAGCTTTCTTT. Protein product: CASSLAASNTEAFF.

The chain has TRBV25-1 and TRBJ2-7, with 9 bases fitting TRBD1. V shed 2 bases, J shed 3 bases, and the junction held 2 bases outside the gene matches. CDR3 length: 14 amino acids. Germline V gene lookup returns CDR1 MGHDK and CDR2 SYGVNS. The CDR3 DNA sequence: TGTGCCAGCAGTGAACCGACAGGGGGCTACGAGCAGTACTTC. Its protein is CASSEPTGGYEQYF.

The chain has TRBV28 and TRBJ2-7; 11 positions agree with TRBD2. V was clipped by 5 bases and J by 2 bases; unmatched bases: 5. Germline-derived CDR1 and CDR2 are MDHEN and SYDVKM. This CDR3 contains 15 residues. The CDR3 loop reads CASSGGTSGTYEQYF. CDR3 DNA: TGTGCCAGCAGTGGGGGGACTAGCGGAACCTACGAGCAGTACTTC.

This clone was seen a single time. This rearrangement joins TRBV27 to TRBJ1-5; D remains unclear. The CDR3 covers 12 residues. V shed 3 bases and J shed 4 bases, with 4 bases lying between them. Looked up from germline, CDR1 is MNHEY and CDR2 is SMNVEV (reference sequence). CDR3 residues: CASSFGNQPQHF. The DNA for the CDR3 is TGTGCCAGCAGTTTCGGGAATCAGCCCCAGCATTTT.

The V call is TRBV7-7, the J call TRBJ2-7, with a possible D match to TRBD1 (5 bases). The CDR3 has 15 amino acids. Trimming left V 2 bases short and J 0 bases short, with 11 bases between. The germline CDR1 and CDR2 sequences are SSHAT and FNYEAQ (reference sequence). The CDR3 protein is CASSLFQGSSYEQYF. The CDR3 DNA is TGTGCCAGCAGCTTATTCCAGGGAAGCTCCTACGAGCAGTACTTC.

CDR3 DNA: TGTGCCAGCAGCCTAACCGCGCTCGCTTACGAGCAGTACTTC. Translation gives CASSLTALAYEQYF. The rearrangement joins TRBV11-3 to TRBJ2-7; no firm D call. This CDR3 has 14 residues. Per the germline V gene, CDR1 is SGHNT and CDR2 is YENEEA. The V gene lost 5 bases and the J gene lost 4 bases, with 15 bases spanning the gap.

The chain combines TRBV6-6 with TRBJ1-2; no firm D call. CDR3 length: 13 amino acids. Trimming took off 7 bases at V and 3 bases at J, with 12 bases between the two ends. The germline gives CDR1 MNHNY, CDR2 SVGAGI (reference sequence). The CDR3 here is CASKEGADYGYTF. CDR3 nucleotide sequence: TGTGCCAGCAAAGAGGGAGCAGACTATGGCTACACCTTC.